This T cell receptor (beta chain) was observed in a study of shared clonotypes between healthy human individuals. Study findings and constraints: Exclusively blood specimens were collected; tissue repertoires likely differ. Among the subsets, naive ones generally showed larger estimated richness than memory ones. The generation probabilities recorded for non-shared clonotypes fell below those of clonotypes shared by all four donors.

On this clone: What it binds is unknown.

Some clones are missing from TCRdb's copy, which holds only in-frame ones; the method was immunoSEQ multiplex PCR. The sample lists more than 500,000 clones; roughly 95% were seen once. Sequencing was done on a sample of naive CD4+ T cells sorted from blood. Indicated subset: CD45RA+ positively selected. The receptor comes from a woman aged 25 to 45 in good health.

The DNA of the CDR3 is TGTGCCAGCAGCCAAAACACAGCGCCCCACTCCTACGAGCAGTACTTC. It translates to CASSQNTAPHSYEQYF. J is TRBJ2-7 and V is TRBV28; D call uncertain. Per germline, CDR1 MDHEN and CDR2 SYDVKM. This CDR3 spans 16 amino acids. V lost 6 bases, J lost 0 bases, and 18 bases lay in between.